The next 14 T cell receptor beta chains were all read from a single sample in a study of blood T cells in healthy people across ages. Combining a sample-barcoded 5' primer with a J-beta primer mix, a second PCR ran for roughly 7 to 12 cycles. TCRdb reanalysed the 5' RACE reads using MiXCR and keeps one entry per CDR3 protein. This sample has almost 1 million distinct CDR3 sequences, with roughly 47% found just once. Sample: blood. Receptors originate from a woman in her sixties in good health.

CDR3 loop: CASRLTGVSGANVLTF. Written as DNA, the CDR3 is TGTGCCAGCAGATTGACTGGGGTCTCTGGGGCCAACGTCCTGACTTTC. The V call is TRBV7-2, the J call TRBJ2-6; no clear D. CDR1 and CDR2 from the germline V gene are SGHTA and FQGNSA. Deletions cut 6 bases from V and 0 bases from J, with 12 bases between. This CDR3 has 16 residues.

Here the CDR3 DNA reads TGTGCCAGCAGTGAGCTTAGCAGTGGTGAAAAACTGTTTTTT. It yields the protein CASSELSSGEKLFF. The chain has TRBV27 and TRBJ1-4; no definite D call. The CDR3 is 14 residues long. Trimming stripped 5 bases from V and 7 bases from J, with 14 bases between. Germline lookup yields CDR1 MNHEY and CDR2 SMNVEV (reference sequence).

This clonotype was observed a handful of times. The J gene is TRBJ1-6, the V gene TRBV20-1; D is perhaps TRBD1 (5 bases). Germline CDR1 and CDR2: DFQATT and SNEGSKA (reference sequence). V was trimmed by 5 bases and J by 13 bases, leaving 18 bases between them. The CDR3 is made up of 13 amino acids. The CDR3 nucleotides are TGCAGTGCTCACCCCTCGGGCGAGGGGCCCCTCCACTTT. Translated: CSAHPSGEGPLHF.

The chain combines TRBV12-3 or TRBV12-4 with TRBJ1-5, with a tentative D call TRBD1 (5 bases). CDR3 size: 13 residues. Trimming removed 6 bases at V and 4 bases at J, with 10 bases between. CDR3 bases: TGTGCCAGCAGCGCGACAGAGAATCAGCCCCAGCATTTT. Translated: CASSATENQPQHF.

The table lists this clonotype with a few counts. This chain links TRBV6-5 with TRBJ1-4; 10 bases fit TRBD1. J was trimmed by 3 bases and V by 0 bases; bases with no gene match: 7. CDR1 is MNHEY and CDR2 is SVGAGI in the germline V gene. CDR3 length equals 18 residues. The CDR3, as DNA: TGTGCCAGCAGTTACTCCTCCGGGACAGGGGAAGCTAATGAAAAACTGTTTTTT. Translating gives CASSYSSGTGEANEKLFF.

The rearrangement uses TRBV29-1 and TRBJ2-7; 13 nucleotides align to TRBD2. V lost 4 bases and J lost 7; bases outside the gene matches: 10. CDR3 length: 15 amino acids. Germline V gene data show CDR1 as SQVTM and CDR2 as ANQGSEA. The CDR3 DNA reads as TGCAGCGTTGTACTAGCGGGAGGGACCCCTACGGAGCAGTACTTC. It codes for CSVVLAGGTPTEQYF.

The J gene is TRBJ2-2, the V gene TRBV28; 8 bases are shared with TRBD2. CDR3 size: 15 residues. Trimming took 5 bases from V and 5 from J; bases not matched to a gene: 7. CDR1 MDHEN and CDR2 SYDVKM come from the germline V gene. In nucleotides, the CDR3 is TGTGCCAGCAGTGTGCCGGGACTAGTAACCGGGGAGCTGTTTTTT. Its translation is CASSVPGLVTGELFF.

The V gene is TRBV29-1, the J gene TRBJ1-2, with a possible D match to TRBD1 (5 bases). V shed 2 bases and J shed 9 bases, with 16 bases lying between them. Germline assignment: CDR1 SQVTM and CDR2 ANQGSEA. This CDR3 region has 13 residues. DNA for the CDR3: TGCAGCGTTGAAAGTGCAGGGCCCGGTCGCTACACCTTC. Residues: CSVESAGPGRYTF.

This clonotype was detected a few times. This chain joins TRBV5-1 and TRBJ2-5, with a tentative D call TRBD1 (5 bases). The V gene's germline CDR1 is SGHRS and CDR2 YFSETQ. With 2 bases removed from V and 5 bases from J, the gap between germline ends came to 13 bases. The CDR3 runs to 14 residues. The CDR3 DNA reads TGCGCCAGCAGCTTAAATGGCAGGGTTGAGACCCAGTACTTC. This translates into CASSLNGRVETQYF.

This rearrangement joins TRBV20-1 to TRBJ2-2, with 16 bases matching TRBD2. CDR3 size: 17 residues. Per the germline V gene, CDR1 is DFQATT and CDR2 is SNEGSKA (reference sequence). Trimming removed 3 bases from V and 6 bases from J; junction bases left unmatched: 7. CDR3 sequence: CSARDTGTSGGAGELFF. CDR3 nucleotide sequence: TGCAGTGCTAGGGATACCGGGACTAGCGGGGGGGCCGGGGAGCTGTTTTTT.

This clonotype was seen a handful of times. V gene TRBV20-1 combines with J gene TRBJ2-5; the match to TRBD2 covers 10 bases. V lost 4 bases, J lost 3 bases, and 8 bases stayed unmatched. Germline V gene data show CDR1 as DFQATT and CDR2 as SNEGSKA (reference sequence). This CDR3 is built from 15 residues. DNA for the CDR3: TGCAGTGCTAACCCTCCAGGGACTAGCGAAGAGACCCAGTACTTC. Its translation: CSANPPGTSEETQYF.

The chain is built from TRBV2 and TRBJ2-1; the D gene is possibly TRBD1 (7 bases). The CDR3 spans 12 residues. V was shortened by 8 bases and J by 7 bases, with 12 bases between the two germline ends. Germline V gene sequence: CDR1 SNHLY, CDR2 FYNNEI. As DNA, the CDR3 is TGTGCCAGCGCGGGACAGAAAAATGAGCAGTTCTTC. Its translation is CASAGQKNEQFF.

This chain links TRBV28 with TRBJ2-7; D tentatively fits TRBD1 or TRBD2 (5 bases each). Germline V gives CDR1 MDHEN, CDR2 SYDVKM. CDR3 length: 15 residues. The V end lost 6 bases, the J end lost 9 bases, and 24 bases lay between the germline ends. CDR3 loop: CASSDLVSNLGTQYF. CDR3 nucleotides: TGTGCCAGCAGCGATCTAGTTTCCAATTTAGGGACGCAGTACTTC.

J is TRBJ2-1 and V is TRBV12-3 or TRBV12-4; D is possibly TRBD2 (6 bases). The CDR3 loop spans 14 amino acids. V was clipped by 7 bases and J by 7 bases, with 17 bases between them. CDR3 bases: TGTGCCAGCAAGCCCCCGGGAGTAAGGAATGAGCAGTTCTTC. Its protein is CASKPPGVRNEQFF.